Shown below are 21 T cell receptor beta chains from a single sample sequenced in a study of CD8+ T cells in alopecia areata. Following RNA extraction, reverse transcription yielded cDNA that acted as the sequencing template. The method was immunoSEQ multiplex PCR; TCRdb's version includes in-frame clones alone and lacks a portion of them. The repertoire holds approximately 210,000 clones, roughly 40% seen once, with over 2% in the top ten. The treatment denotes: oral pan-JAK inhibitor, 5-10 mg twice daily. Sequenced here: CD4+ T cells sorted from blood, sampled at approximately week 36, from a patient treated with tofacitinib. All receptors derive from a human donor with alopecia areata.

The CDR3 loop is CSVVRRAEAFF. DNA of the CDR3: TGCAGCGTTGTGAGGAGGGCTGAAGCTTTCTTT. The chain carries TRBV29-1 and TRBJ1-1; D remains unclear. Germline V gene lookup returns CDR1 SQVTM and CDR2 ANQGSEA. This CDR3 region has 11 residues. The germline V and J ends were trimmed by 4 bases and 6 bases, with 9 bases remaining between them.

The chain links TRBV28 to TRBJ1-2, with TRBD1 identical over 9 bases. This CDR3 contains 14 residues. The junction had 4 bases not matched to a gene; V was cut back by 6 bases and J by 2 bases. CDR1 and CDR2 (germline): MDHEN, SYDVKM. CDR3 loop: CASRKQGANYGYTF. The CDR3 DNA follows: TGTGCCAGCAGGAAACAGGGGGCGAACTATGGCTACACCTTC.

This clone has a handful of counts. The sample carries other DNA sequences with the same CDR3. The genes are TRBV30 and TRBJ1-5; D gene uncertain. CDR1 and CDR2 from the germline V gene are GTSNPN and SVGIG (reference sequence). This CDR3 is 13 amino acids long. Trimming removed 0 bases at V and 7 bases at J, with 10 bases between. The CDR3 spells CAWSVRSGQPQHF. The CDR3 bases are TGTGCCTGGAGTGTACGGTCGGGCCAGCCCCAGCATTTT.

The CDR3 DNA is TGCGCCAGCAGCTCACAGGGGAGCACTGAAGCTTTCTTT. Translation gives CASSSQGSTEAFF. This chain joins TRBV5-1 and TRBJ1-1; 7 positions match TRBD1. The CDR3 extends over 13 amino acids. Looked up from germline, CDR1 is SGHRS and CDR2 is YFSETQ. The V segment lost 3 bases and the J segment 4 bases; nucleotides outside the gene matches: 3. Combining the CDR3 with reference TRBV5-1 and TRBJ1-1 gives the whole variable domain KAGVTQTPRYLIKTRGQQVTLSCSPISGHRSVSWYQQTPGQGLQFLFEYFSETQRNKGNFPGRFSGRQFSNSRSEMNVSTLELGDSALYLCASSSQGSTEAFFGQGTRLTVV.

This clone was detected only a few times. V gene TRBV29-1 combines with J gene TRBJ2-1, with D tentatively TRBD2 (6 bases). Trimming left V 7 bases short and J 6 bases short, with 19 bases between. The germline CDR1 and CDR2 sequences are SQVTM and ANQGSEA. The CDR3 contains 14 residues. CDR3 DNA: TGCAGCGCTAGGGGACTCGCAGTCTCCAATGAGCAGTTCTTC. Translating gives CSARGLAVSNEQFF.

The rearrangement uses TRBV6-5 and TRBJ2-1; possible D gene TRBD2, 5 bases. The CDR3 runs 15 residues. V lost 5 bases to trimming and J lost 4 bases, with 15 bases between them. In germline, CDR1 is MNHEY, CDR2 SVGAGI. The CDR3 loop reads CASSPILDSYNEQFF. The CDR3 DNA sequence: TGTGCCAGCAGTCCCATACTAGACTCTTACAATGAGCAGTTCTTC.

This sequence joins TRBV2 and TRBJ2-7, with TRBD1 matching 7 bases. The CDR3 is 15 residues long. Looked up from germline, CDR1 is SNHLY and CDR2 is FYNNEI. The trim removed 1 base at V and 0 bases at J, leaving 3 bases unmatched. CDR3 sequence reads: CASSEVGGSSYEQYF. CDR3 DNA: TGTGCCAGCAGTGAAGTAGGGGGCAGCTCCTACGAGCAGTACTTC. Filled out from reference TRBV2 and TRBJ2-7, the complete variable domain reads EPEVTQTPSHQVTQMGQEVILRCVPISNHLYFYWYRQILGQKVEFLVSFYNNEISEKSEIFDDQFSVERPDGSNFTLKIRSTKLEDSAMYFCASSEVGGSSYEQYFGPGTRLTVT.

The gene calls are TRBV29-1 and TRBJ2-1; D remains unclear. The germline gives CDR1 SQVTM, CDR2 ANQGSEA. The CDR3 sequence is 13 residues long. V was clipped by 3 bases and J by 5 bases, with 11 bases between them. CDR3 DNA sequence: TGCAGCGTTGATCGGGCGCAGAACAATGAGCAGTTCTTC. Encoded protein: CSVDRAQNNEQFF.

This clone was seen a handful of times. The V gene is TRBV19, the J gene TRBJ2-2; D gene ambiguous. Per germline, CDR1 LNHDA and CDR2 SQIVND (reference sequence). The CDR3 is made up of 11 amino acids. Trimming removed 3 bases from V and 9 bases from J, with 5 bases in between. CDR3 nucleotide sequence: TGTGCCAGTAGTATTTTGCGGGAGCTGTTTTTT. Its protein product is CASSILRELFF.

The V gene is TRBV4-3, the J gene TRBJ2-3; the D gene is possibly TRBD1 (6 bases). Trimming took off 0 bases at V and 2 bases at J, with 15 bases between the two ends. Germline-derived CDR1 and CDR2 are LGHNA and YSLEER. The CDR3 covers 17 residues. CDR3 amino acids: CASSQDVARGSTDTQYF. The CDR3 DNA follows: TGCGCCAGCAGCCAAGATGTAGCCAGGGGCTCCACAGATACGCAGTATTTT.

The V and J genes are TRBV6-1 and TRBJ1-2, with 11 bases lining up with TRBD1. The germline gives CDR1 MNHNS, CDR2 SASEGT. V trimming: 2 bases; J trimming: 8 bases; junction bases outside the gene matches: 10. The CDR3 runs to 16 residues. The CDR3 spells CASSETMDRGRGGYTF. DNA of the CDR3: TGTGCCAGCAGTGAAACCATGGACAGGGGGCGAGGAGGCTACACCTTC.

This clone was recorded many times. The chain links TRBV7-2 to TRBJ1-1; D is unclear. The CDR3 covers 13 residues. V gave up 6 bases and J gave up 5 bases, with 13 bases separating them. From germline, CDR1 is SGHTA and CDR2 FQGNSA. The CDR3 is CASRSRFSTEAFF. CDR3 coding DNA: TGTGCCAGCAGATCGCGGTTTAGTACTGAAGCTTTCTTT.

The chain is built from TRBV30 and TRBJ1-2; no firm D call. V dropped 4 bases and J dropped 8 bases, with 17 bases sitting between them. The germline V gene encodes CDR1 GTSNPN and CDR2 SVGIG (reference sequence). There are 13 residues in the CDR3. The CDR3 sequence: CAWNGQVEPGYTF. Written as DNA, the CDR3 is TGTGCCTGGAATGGGCAGGTGGAACCCGGCTACACCTTC.

This clone was seen a single time. V is TRBV28 and J is TRBJ2-7, with TRBD2 matching over 7 bases. Unmatched junction bases numbered 2, after V lost 3 bases and J lost 6 bases. Germline V gene lookup returns CDR1 MDHEN and CDR2 SYDVKM. CDR3 length: 12 amino acids. The DNA for the CDR3 is TGTGCCAGCAGTTTTACTAGCGCCGAGCAGTACTTC. It specifies CASSFTSAEQYF.

V is TRBV7-8 and J is TRBJ2-5; D perhaps matches TRBD2 (7 bases). CDR3 size: 13 residues. V lost 6 bases, J lost 5 bases, and 13 bases lay in between. Germline V gives CDR1 SGHVS, CDR2 FQNEAQ. The CDR3: CASRPRGGETQYF. The CDR3 nucleotides read TGTGCCAGCAGACCGAGGGGGGGGGAGACCCAGTACTTC.

The chain links TRBV30 to TRBJ2-1; 7 nucleotides match TRBD1. Germline values: CDR1 GTSNPN, CDR2 SVGIG (reference sequence). CDR3 length: 15 amino acids. J gave up 7 bases and V 0 bases, and 9 bases lay outside the gene matches. In nucleotides, the CDR3 is TGTGCCTGGAGTGTACTAAGGGGGCGCGGGAATGAGCAGTTCTTC. The encoded protein is CAWSVLRGRGNEQFF. The complete variable domain, with remaining parts taken from reference TRBV30 and TRBJ2-1, reads SQTIHQWPATLVQPVGSPLSLECTVEGTSNPNLYWYRQAAGRGLQLLFYSVGIGQISSEVPQNLSASRPQDRQFILSSKKLLLSDSGFYLCAWSVLRGRGNEQFFGPGTRLTVL.

The genes are TRBV7-2 and TRBJ2-3, with 10 bases aligning to TRBD2. V shed 4 bases, J shed 6 bases, and the junction held 7 bases outside the gene matches. This CDR3 contains 15 residues. The germline V gene has CDR1 SGHTA and CDR2 FQGNSA. The CDR3: CASSYSGRPTDTQYF. The CDR3 DNA sequence: TGTGCCAGCAGCTATAGCGGGAGGCCGACGGATACGCAGTATTTT.

CDR3 loop: CASSDRGRYEQYF. The CDR3, as DNA: TGTGCCAGCAGCGACAGGGGGCGATACGAGCAGTACTTC. J is TRBJ2-7 and V is TRBV25-1; TRBD1 agrees at 10 bases. The CDR3 is made up of 13 amino acids. The V gene end was trimmed by 6 bases and the J gene end by 4 bases; junction bases not matched to a gene: 3. Germline V gene data show CDR1 as MGHDK and CDR2 as SYGVNS.

The J gene is TRBJ2-7, the V gene TRBV11-2; a weak D match, TRBD2 (5 bases). The V and J ends lost 0 bases and 4 bases respectively, with 10 bases between them. CDR3 length equals 14 residues. CDR1 SGHAT and CDR2 FQNNGV come from the germline V gene. CDR3 nucleotide sequence: TGTGCCAGCAGCTTAGATGGAGGCGGATACGAGCAGTACTTC. It encodes CASSLDGGGYEQYF. Supplemented by reference TRBV11-2 and TRBJ2-7, the full variable domain reads EAGVAQSPRYKIIEKRQSVAFWCNPISGHATLYWYQQILGQGPKLLIQFQNNGVVDDSQLPKDRFSAERLKGVDSTLKIQPAKLEDSAVYLCASSLDGGGYEQYFGPGTRLTVT.

CDR3 protein: CASSPSSYEQYF. The DNA of the CDR3 is TGTGCCAGCAGCCCATCCTCCTACGAGCAGTACTTC. The V gene is TRBV28, the J gene TRBJ2-7, with unresolved D. This CDR3 region has 12 residues. Trimming took off 6 bases at V and 0 bases at J, with 6 bases between the two ends. Germline CDR1 and CDR2: MDHEN and SYDVKM.

This clone was detected many times. The V gene is TRBV6-6, the J gene TRBJ2-6; D might be TRBD2 (6 bases). Per germline, CDR1 MNHNY and CDR2 SVGAGI (reference sequence). V lost 4 bases and J 4 bases, leaving 11 bases between the germline ends. This CDR3 region has 15 residues. The CDR3 region has the DNA TGTGCCAGCAGTTCCGGGACTGCCGGGGCCAACGTCCTGACTTTC. Translation gives CASSSGTAGANVLTF.